A single sample is the source of the 27 T cell receptor beta chains below, sequenced in a study of blood T cell repertoires in COVID-19. Using immunoSEQ multiplex PCR, the repertoire was profiled, and TCRdb retains in-frame clones only, with some absent. The table records around 90,000 clones, almost 90% of them present only once. Sample: peripheral blood. The receptors here all came from a man in his fifties with COVID-19, enrolled during active disease.

The chain has TRBV19 and TRBJ2-2; D possibly corresponds to TRBD2 (6 bases). The CDR3 has 14 amino acids. The V end lost 5 bases, the J end lost 3 bases, and 10 bases lay between the germline ends. Looked up from germline, CDR1 is LNHDA and CDR2 is SQIVND (reference sequence). CDR3 amino acids: CASSFGGDTGELFF. DNA of the CDR3: TGTGCCAGTAGTTTCGGAGGGGACACCGGGGAGCTGTTTTTT.

This clone was picked up one time. V and J are TRBV2 and TRBJ2-3; perhaps TRBD1 as D (5 bases). Trimming cost V 4 bases and J 4 bases, with 12 bases left between them. Germline V gives CDR1 SNHLY, CDR2 FYNNEI. This CDR3 contains 14 residues. CDR3 coding DNA: TGTGCCAGCAGTGTGCCAGGGTCTCCAGATACGCAGTATTTT. It yields the protein CASSVPGSPDTQYF.

The rearrangement uses TRBV7-3 and TRBJ2-7; possible D gene TRBD1, 6 bases. The germline V and J ends were trimmed by 3 bases and 6 bases, with 12 bases remaining between them. The CDR3 is made up of 13 amino acids. Germline V gene data show CDR1 as SGHTA and CDR2 as FQGTGA. The CDR3 loop reads CASSFTRGSEQYF. DNA for the CDR3: TGTGCCAGCAGCTTCACCAGGGGAAGCGAGCAGTACTTC.

J is TRBJ2-1 and V is TRBV5-5; 8 positions agree with TRBD2. The CDR3 contains 14 residues. V was pared by 0 bases and J by 8 bases, with 4 bases of the junction left unmatched. The germline gives CDR1 SGHKS, CDR2 YYEKEE (reference sequence). Here the CDR3 reads CASSLAGGGDEQFF. CDR3 nucleotides: TGTGCCAGCAGCTTGGCGGGGGGGGGCGATGAGCAGTTCTTC.

This clone has just a few counts. The V and J genes are TRBV6-6 and TRBJ1-2; D call uncertain. The germline V gene has CDR1 MNHNY and CDR2 SVGAGI (reference sequence). V was shortened by 5 bases and J by 8 bases, with 15 bases between the two germline ends. CDR3 length equals 13 residues. In DNA, the CDR3 is TGTGCCAGCAGTACCGCTCGGGTTGGCGGCTACACCTTC. This translates into CASSTARVGGYTF.

The chain links TRBV27 to TRBJ2-2, with D perhaps TRBD1 (6 bases). V lost 6 bases to trimming and J lost 1 base, with 12 bases between them. This CDR3 comprises 15 residues. From germline, CDR1 is MNHEY and CDR2 SMNVEV (reference sequence). CDR3 DNA: TGTGCCAGCAGGGAATGGGACAAGAACACCGGGGAGCTGTTTTTT. Amino acid sequence: CASREWDKNTGELFF.

This clone was seen only once. The chain employs TRBV6-5 and TRBJ1-5; TRBD1 might be the D (5 bases). The CDR3 is 14 amino acids. CDR1 and CDR2 from the germline V gene are MNHEY and SVGAGI. Trimming stripped 4 bases from V and 3 bases from J, with 10 bases between. The CDR3 nucleotides read TGTGCCAGCAGTTCCGGGGGTCCCAATCAGCCCCAGCATTTT. Its translation is CASSSGGPNQPQHF.

The chain employs TRBV5-1 and TRBJ2-1; the D is unclear. The germline gives CDR1 SGHRS, CDR2 YFSETQ. CDR3 length: 14 residues. V dropped 0 bases and J dropped 6 bases, with 10 bases sitting between them. The CDR3 loop reads CASSLAIPINEQFF. The CDR3 DNA reads as TGCGCCAGCAGCTTGGCCATCCCAATCAATGAGCAGTTCTTC.

The rearrangement links TRBV18 to TRBJ2-1; D might be TRBD1 (5 bases). Trimming cost V 2 bases and J 0 bases, with 8 bases left between them. Germline CDR1 KGHSH, CDR2 LQKENI. The CDR3 loop spans 15 amino acids. In DNA, the CDR3 is TGTGCCAGCTCACCATCAGGGTACTCCTACAATGAGCAGTTCTTC. This gives the protein CASSPSGYSYNEQFF.

This clone occurred once. The rearrangement uses TRBV18 and TRBJ2-7; 9 bases align to TRBD1. Germline V lookup: CDR1 KGHSH, CDR2 LQKENI. The V segment lost 3 bases and the J segment 3 bases; nucleotides outside the gene matches: 6. This CDR3 region has 15 residues. The DNA of the CDR3 is TGTGCCAGCTCACCGCCGGGACAGGGAAACTACGAGCAGTACTTC. Amino acid sequence: CASSPPGQGNYEQYF.

The gene calls are TRBV3-1 (or the pseudogene TRBV3-2) and TRBJ2-1, with a possible D match to TRBD2 (7 bases). This CDR3 comprises 13 residues. Per the germline V gene, CDR1 is LGHDT and CDR2 is YNNKEL (reference sequence). The ends were cut back, 4 bases at V and 9 bases at J, with 13 bases in the middle. CDR3 protein: CASSRGGPSEQFF. For the CDR3, the DNA is TGTGCCAGCAGCCGGGGGGGGCCGAGTGAGCAGTTCTTC.

The rearrangement links TRBV12-3 or TRBV12-4 to TRBJ2-1; a weak D match, TRBD1 (6 bases). The length of the CDR3 is 13 residues. Deletions cut 4 bases from V and 9 bases from J, with 13 bases between. CDR3 amino acids: CASSSQGYGEQFF. The DNA for the CDR3 is TGTGCCAGCAGTTCACAGGGTTATGGTGAGCAGTTCTTC.

V gene TRBV5-1 combines with J gene TRBJ1-4, with D perhaps TRBD1 (6 bases). This CDR3 is 16 amino acids long. V shed 3 bases and J shed 8 bases, with 20 bases lying between them. Germline V gene data show CDR1 as SGHRS and CDR2 as YFSETQ. The CDR3 loop is CASSSTNTGYREKLFF. The CDR3 nucleotides are TGCGCCAGCAGCTCTACTAATACAGGGTATCGAGAAAAACTGTTTTTT. Complete variable domain (other parts from reference TRBV5-1 and TRBJ1-4): KAGVTQTPRYLIKTRGQQVTLSCSPISGHRSVSWYQQTPGQGLQFLFEYFSETQRNKGNFPGRFSGRQFSNSRSEMNVSTLELGDSALYLCASSSTNTGYREKLFFGSGTQLSVL.

V gene TRBV10-3 combines with J gene TRBJ2-1, with a weak D call TRBD2 (5 bases). This CDR3 region has 13 residues. Germline CDR1 reads ENHRY; CDR2 reads SYGVKD. Trimming cost V 2 bases and J 7 bases, with 9 bases left between them. In nucleotides, the CDR3 is TGTGCCATCAGTGAGACGTCGGGGAATGAGCAGTTCTTC. It is translated as CAISETSGNEQFF.

V is TRBV7-8 and J is TRBJ1-6, with D possibly TRBD1 on 5 matching bases. V was clipped by 5 bases and J by 4 bases, with 9 bases between them. Looked up from germline, CDR1 is SGHVS and CDR2 is FQNEAQ. This CDR3 region has 14 residues. The CDR3 here is CASSRDLYNSPLHF. The CDR3, as DNA: TGTGCCAGCAGCAGGGACTTGTATAATTCACCCCTCCACTTT.

The chain is built from TRBV12-5 and TRBJ1-1, with D possibly being TRBD1 (5 bases). This CDR3 comprises 13 residues. V shed 8 bases and J shed 1 base, with 11 bases lying between them. Germline V gene lookup returns CDR1 LGHNT and CDR2 FRNRAP. The DNA of the CDR3 is TGTGCTAGTAGAAGACAGCCGAACACTGAAGCTTTCTTT. It codes for CASRRQPNTEAFF.

In its sample, this clone was seen a few times. This chain uses TRBV2 with TRBJ1-6, with TRBD1 matching over 7 bases. Germline values: CDR1 SNHLY, CDR2 FYNNEI. The trim removed 7 bases at V and 1 base at J, leaving 13 bases unmatched. The CDR3 loop spans 18 amino acids. The chain's CDR3 is CASTRDRSLASYNSPLHF. The DNA of the CDR3 is TGTGCCAGCACCCGGGACAGATCACTAGCTTCCTATAATTCACCCCTCCACTTT.

This chain connects TRBV27 to TRBJ2-1; D possibly corresponds to TRBD2 (5 bases). The CDR3 has 13 residues. The germline gives CDR1 MNHEY, CDR2 SMNVEV (reference sequence). With 2 bases removed from V and 5 bases from J, the gap between germline ends came to 7 bases. The CDR3 DNA sequence: TGTGCCAGCAGTTTAGGCGGGCACAATGAGCAGTTCTTC. It specifies CASSLGGHNEQFF.

The chain carries TRBV7-9 and TRBJ1-1; tentative D call: TRBD1 (5 bases). V was shortened by 0 bases and J by 2 bases, with 10 bases between the two germline ends. Germline loops: CDR1 SEHNR, CDR2 FQNEAQ (reference sequence). The CDR3 consists of 15 residues. The CDR3 here is CASSLAIGENTEAFF. In DNA form, the CDR3 reads TGTGCCAGCAGCTTAGCGATAGGGGAAAACACTGAAGCTTTCTTT.

The V and J genes are TRBV10-3 and TRBJ2-7; D may be TRBD2 (5 bases). Germline CDR1 reads ENHRY; CDR2 reads SYGVKD. The CDR3 is made up of 15 amino acids. The germline V and J ends were trimmed by 2 bases and 1 base, with 12 bases remaining between them. As DNA, the CDR3 is TGTGCCATCAGTGAGAATCTGCGGGTGTCCTACGAGCAGTACTTC. Its translation: CAISENLRVSYEQYF.

The chain is built from TRBV2 and TRBJ1-6; 9 nucleotides agree with TRBD1. CDR1 SNHLY and CDR2 FYNNEI come from the germline V gene. This CDR3 spans 15 amino acids. V lost 6 bases, J lost 7 bases, and 7 bases stayed unmatched. The DNA of the CDR3 is TGTGCCAGCAGGACACAGGGGGCGATAAATTCACCCCTCCACTTT. Its protein is CASRTQGAINSPLHF. The full variable domain, rest sourced from reference TRBV2 and TRBJ1-6, is EPEVTQTPSHQVTQMGQEVILRCVPISNHLYFYWYRQILGQKVEFLVSFYNNEISEKSEIFDDQFSVERPDGSNFTLKIRSTKLEDSAMYFCASRTQGAINSPLHFGNGTRLTVT.

The chain employs TRBV7-9 and TRBJ1-2, with D possibly matching TRBD1 (6 bases). Germline V CDR1 and CDR2: SEHNR, FQNEAQ (reference sequence). The CDR3 is made up of 14 amino acids. Trimming left V 7 bases short and J 0 bases short, with 12 bases between. The CDR3 coding sequence is TGTGCCAGCACCAGACAGGAGGCTAACTATGGCTACACCTTC. This sequence encodes CASTRQEANYGYTF.

For the CDR3, the DNA is TGTGCCAGCAGCCACCTAGGGGGCCCTCGGGGTGAAAAACTGTTTTTT. This gives the protein CASSHLGGPRGEKLFF. V and J are TRBV7-9 and TRBJ1-4; 7 bases align to TRBD1. Germline V gene data show CDR1 as SEHNR and CDR2 as FQNEAQ (reference sequence). This CDR3 spans 16 amino acids. V shed 5 bases and J 7 bases; nucleotides not matched to a gene: 13. The whole variable domain, filled in from reference TRBV7-9 and TRBJ1-4, reads DTGVSQNPRHKITKRGQNVTFRCDPISEHNRLYWYRQTLGQGPEFLTYFQNEAQLEKSRLLSDRFSAERPKGSFSTLEIQRTEQGDSAMYLCASSHLGGPRGEKLFFGSGTQLSVL.

This chain connects TRBV6-5 to TRBJ2-7; 10 nucleotides line up with TRBD1. Germline V lookup: CDR1 MNHEY, CDR2 SVGAGI. J was trimmed by 7 bases and V by 8 bases; bases with no gene match: 14. CDR3 length equals 15 residues. This chain's CDR3 is CASGNRDRGEWEQYF. For the CDR3, the DNA is TGTGCCAGCGGGAACCGGGACAGGGGAGAGTGGGAGCAGTACTTC.

This clone was detected only once. The J gene is TRBJ2-7, the V gene TRBV7-2, with 9 nucleotides matching TRBD1. Germline V lookup: CDR1 SGHTA, CDR2 FQGNSA. The CDR3 contains 16 residues. Germline trimming cut 5 bases from V and 3 bases from J; bases unmatched to any gene: 11. CDR3 sequence: CASSPVRTGEYYEQYF. For the CDR3, the DNA is TGTGCCAGCAGCCCCGTTCGGACAGGGGAGTACTACGAGCAGTACTTC.

The rearrangement links TRBV25-1 to TRBJ1-3; D gene uncertain. Germline values: CDR1 MGHDK, CDR2 SYGVNS. The CDR3 contains 14 residues. V was clipped by 4 bases and J by 3 bases, with 10 bases between them. The CDR3 region is CASSAAGGGNTIYF. The CDR3 DNA reads as TGTGCCAGCAGTGCCGCGGGAGGTGGAAACACCATATATTTT.

V is TRBV4-1 and J is TRBJ2-1, with D maybe TRBD2 (7 bases). Germline V gene lookup returns CDR1 MGHRA and CDR2 YSYEKL. The ends were cut back, 0 bases at V and 2 bases at J, with 17 bases in the middle. The CDR3 extends over 18 amino acids. CDR3: CASSQDDRAGATYNEQFF. Here the CDR3 DNA reads TGCGCCAGCAGCCAAGATGATAGGGCGGGGGCCACCTACAATGAGCAGTTCTTC.